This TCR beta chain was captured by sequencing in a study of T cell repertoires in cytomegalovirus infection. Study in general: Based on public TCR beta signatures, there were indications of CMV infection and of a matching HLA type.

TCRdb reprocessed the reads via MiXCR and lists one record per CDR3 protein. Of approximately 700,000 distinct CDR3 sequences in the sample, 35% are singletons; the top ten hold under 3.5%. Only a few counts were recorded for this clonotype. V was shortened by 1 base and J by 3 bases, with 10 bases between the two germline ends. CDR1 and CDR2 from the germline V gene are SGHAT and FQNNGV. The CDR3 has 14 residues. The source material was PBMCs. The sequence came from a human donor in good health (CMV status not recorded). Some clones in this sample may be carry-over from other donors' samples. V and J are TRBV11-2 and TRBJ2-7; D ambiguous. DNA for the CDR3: TGTGCCAGCAGCTTAGGCCCCCTCTACTACGAGCAGTACTTC. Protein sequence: CASSLGPLYYEQYF.